Shown below are 2 T cell receptor beta chains from a single sample sequenced in a study of cytomegalovirus exposure and HLA in healthy donors. Primers included in the PCR were 60 Vbeta and 13 Jbeta primers. Produced via immunoSEQ multiplex PCR; TCRdb's table is partial and in-frame only. In the table there are some 170,000 clones, 9.5% of which are singletons. The material sequenced was PBMCs. The receptors come from a woman aged 25 to 45 in good health and CMV-seropositive.

Here the CDR3 reads CASTTGGGNEQFF. CDR3 sequence (DNA): TGTGCCAGCACCACGGGCGGAGGCAATGAGCAGTTCTTC. V usage is TRBV6-6 and J usage is TRBJ2-1; maybe TRBD2 (5 bases). The germline V gene has CDR1 MNHNY and CDR2 SVGAGI (reference sequence). The CDR3 consists of 13 residues. Trimming removed 7 bases at V and 6 bases at J, with 13 bases between.

V is TRBV5-4 and J is TRBJ1-4; 8 nucleotides agree with TRBD1. Unmatched junction bases numbered 6, after V lost 3 bases and J lost 11 bases. This CDR3 is built from 13 residues. Looked up from germline, CDR1 is SGHNT and CDR2 is YYREEE (reference sequence). CDR3: CASSSGQGGKLFF. The CDR3 DNA reads as TGTGCCAGCAGCTCCGGACAGGGCGGTAAACTGTTTTTT.